This T cell receptor (beta chain) was profiled in a study of blood T cell repertoires in COVID-19. Clones were read by immunoSEQ multiplex PCR, and TCRdb kept only the in-frame ones, dropping some. The table includes 150,000 to 200,000 clones, around 77% detected once. CDR3 size: 15 residues. Germline assignment: CDR1 MNHEY and CDR2 SMNVEV (reference sequence). Regarding this clone: At one boundary the junction diverges from the germline segment, which might be a read error.

The receptor was isolated from a man between 60 and 70 years old with active or convalescent COVID-19. The J gene is TRBJ2-6, the V gene TRBV27; a weak D match, TRBD1 (6 bases). Sequencing was carried out using peripheral blood. Here the CDR3 reads CASSLQGMWANVLTF. CDR3 sequence (DNA): TGTGCCAGCAGTCTACAGGGTATGTGGGCTAACGTCCTGACTTTC.